Given below is one TCR beta chain in context. The antigen is unknown. V was trimmed by 4 bases and J by 1 base, leaving 9 bases between them. CDR3 length: 14 amino acids. The germline gives CDR1 SGHNT, CDR2 YYREEE (reference sequence). In the PCR, 60 Vbeta and 13 Jbeta primers were used. Sequencing was performed with immunoSEQ multiplex PCR; in TCRdb, only in-frame clones are kept and a portion is missing. The repertoire has about 230,000 clones, roughly 81% of them found once; the top ten carry 0.24%. This entry belongs to a study of cytomegalovirus exposure and HLA in healthy donors. The study, taken as a whole, reports: Most TCR sequences were seen very rarely across donors, but some public TCRs occurred in many. The CMV antigen specificity of a few CMV-associated chains was confirmed through in vitro analysis. Presence/absence analysis assumed near-uniform sequencing depth across donors. In a later analysis, DRB1 alleles had the most associated TCRs; HLA-C alleles the fewest.

J is TRBJ2-1 and V is TRBV5-4; no definite D call. The sample taken for sequencing was PBMCs. This receptor was taken from a girl aged 2 to 9 in good health and CMV-seronegative. The CDR3 reads CASSGPESYNEQFF. In DNA form, the CDR3 reads TGTGCCAGCAGCGGGCCTGAGTCCTACAATGAGCAGTTCTTC.